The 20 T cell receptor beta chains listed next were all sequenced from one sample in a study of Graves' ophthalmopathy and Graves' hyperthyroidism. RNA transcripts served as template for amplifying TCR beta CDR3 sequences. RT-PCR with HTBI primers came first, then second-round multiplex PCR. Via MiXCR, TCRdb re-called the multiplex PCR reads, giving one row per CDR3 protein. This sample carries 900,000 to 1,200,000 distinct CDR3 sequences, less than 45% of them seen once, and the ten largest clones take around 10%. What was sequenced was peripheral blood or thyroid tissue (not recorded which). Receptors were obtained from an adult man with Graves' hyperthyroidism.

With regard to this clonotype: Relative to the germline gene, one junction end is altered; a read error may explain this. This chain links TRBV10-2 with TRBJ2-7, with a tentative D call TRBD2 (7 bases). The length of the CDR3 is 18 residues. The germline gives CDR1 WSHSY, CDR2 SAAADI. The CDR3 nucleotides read TGTGCCAGCTCACCAGTATCAACGGGGGGCCCTCTCTCGGGGGAGCAGTACTTC. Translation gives CASSPVSTGGPLSGEQYF.

This CDR3 is CASLAVSGANVLTF. CDR3 nucleotides: TGTGCCAGCCTAGCCGTCTCTGGGGCCAACGTCCTGACTTTC. This sequence joins TRBV25-1 and TRBJ2-6; a possible D gene is TRBD2 (5 bases). There are 14 residues in the CDR3. The V gene lost 8 bases and the J gene lost 0 bases, with 8 bases spanning the gap. Germline CDR1 and CDR2: MGHDK and SYGVNS.

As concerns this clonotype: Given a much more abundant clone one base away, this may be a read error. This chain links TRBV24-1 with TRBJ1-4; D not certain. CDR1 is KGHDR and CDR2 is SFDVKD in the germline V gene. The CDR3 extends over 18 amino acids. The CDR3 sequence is CATSDFFPTVALNEELFF. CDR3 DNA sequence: TGTGCCACCAGTGATTTCTTCCCAACAGTCGCCCTTAATGAAGAACTGTTTTTT.

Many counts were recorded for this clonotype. CDR3 loop: CASSEQGATDEQYF. CDR3 DNA: TGTGCCAGCAGCGAGCAGGGGGCTACCGACGAGCAGTACTTC. The rearrangement links TRBV9 to TRBJ2-7; TRBD1 matches at 8 bases. Per the germline V gene, CDR1 is SGDLS and CDR2 is YYNGEE. The CDR3 runs 14 residues. V lost 3 bases, J lost 5 bases, and 7 bases stayed unmatched.

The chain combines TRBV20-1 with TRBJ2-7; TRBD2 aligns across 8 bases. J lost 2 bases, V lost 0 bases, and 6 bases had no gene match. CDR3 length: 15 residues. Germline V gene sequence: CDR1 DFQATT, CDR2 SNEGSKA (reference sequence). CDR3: CSARDRQRGTYEQYF. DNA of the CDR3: TGCAGTGCTAGAGATCGTCAGCGGGGGACCTACGAGCAGTACTTC.

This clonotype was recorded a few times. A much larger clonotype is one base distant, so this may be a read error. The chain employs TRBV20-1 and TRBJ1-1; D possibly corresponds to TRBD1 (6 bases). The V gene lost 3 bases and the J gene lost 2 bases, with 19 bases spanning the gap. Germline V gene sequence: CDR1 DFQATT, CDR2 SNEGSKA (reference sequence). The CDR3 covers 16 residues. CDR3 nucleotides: TGCAGTGCTAGTAAGTCACAGGGTATAGTTAACACTGAAGCTTTCTTT. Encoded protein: CSASKSQGIVNTEAFF.

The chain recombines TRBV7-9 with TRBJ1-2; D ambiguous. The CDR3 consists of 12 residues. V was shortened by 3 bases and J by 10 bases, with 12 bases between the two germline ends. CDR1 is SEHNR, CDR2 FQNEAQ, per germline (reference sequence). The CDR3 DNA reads TGTGCCAGCAGCTTCCCAGAACTAGCCTACACCTTC. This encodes CASSFPELAYTF.

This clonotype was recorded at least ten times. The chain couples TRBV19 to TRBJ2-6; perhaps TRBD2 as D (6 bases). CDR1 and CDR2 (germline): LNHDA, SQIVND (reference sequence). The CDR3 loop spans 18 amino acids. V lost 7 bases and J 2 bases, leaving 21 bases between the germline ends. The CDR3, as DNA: TGTGCCAGTATCCCAACCACGACTAGTCTACCTGGGGCCAACGTCCTGACTTTC. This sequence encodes CASIPTTTSLPGANVLTF.

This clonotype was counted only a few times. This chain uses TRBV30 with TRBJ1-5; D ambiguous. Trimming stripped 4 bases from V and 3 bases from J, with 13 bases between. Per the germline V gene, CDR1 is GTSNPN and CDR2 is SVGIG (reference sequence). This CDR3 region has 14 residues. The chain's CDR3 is CAWTPRGDNQPQHF. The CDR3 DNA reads TGTGCCTGGACCCCCCGCGGGGACAATCAGCCCCAGCATTTT.

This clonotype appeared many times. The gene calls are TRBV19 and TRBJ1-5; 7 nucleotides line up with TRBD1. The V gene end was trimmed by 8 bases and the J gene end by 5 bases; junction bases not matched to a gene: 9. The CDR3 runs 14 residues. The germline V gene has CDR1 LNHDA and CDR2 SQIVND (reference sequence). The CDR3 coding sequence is TGTGCCAGTGGTCAGGGGGGAGTGTATCAGCCCCAGCATTTT. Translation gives CASGQGGVYQPQHF.

CDR3 nucleotides: TGTGCCAGCAGGAGGACAGGGGGCTTTGGCAATCAGCCCCAGCATTTT. This codes for CASRRTGGFGNQPQHF. The gene calls are TRBV6-6 and TRBJ1-5, with TRBD1 matching 11 bases. Germline-derived CDR1 and CDR2 are MNHNY and SVGAGI (reference sequence). The CDR3 has 16 amino acids. The J segment lost 2 bases and the V segment lost 6 bases, leaving 6 bases of the junction unmatched.

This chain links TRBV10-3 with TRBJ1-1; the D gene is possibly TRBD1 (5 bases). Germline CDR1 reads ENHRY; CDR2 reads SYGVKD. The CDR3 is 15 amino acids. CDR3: CVSSWRRGRHTEAFF. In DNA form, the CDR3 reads TGTGTCAGCAGTTGGCGTCGGGGCCGTCACACTGAAGCTTTCTTT.

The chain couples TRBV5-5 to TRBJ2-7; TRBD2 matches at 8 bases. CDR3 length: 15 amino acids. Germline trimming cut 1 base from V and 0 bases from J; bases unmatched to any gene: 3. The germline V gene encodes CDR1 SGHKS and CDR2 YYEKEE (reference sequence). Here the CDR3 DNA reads TGTGCCAGCAGCTTGACTAGCGGCATCTCCTACGAGCAGTACTTC. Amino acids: CASSLTSGISYEQYF.

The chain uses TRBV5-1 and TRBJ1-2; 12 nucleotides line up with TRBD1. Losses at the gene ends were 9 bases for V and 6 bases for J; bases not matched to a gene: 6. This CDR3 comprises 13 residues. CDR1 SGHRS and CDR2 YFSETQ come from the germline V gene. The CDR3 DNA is TGCGCCATGGGACAGGGGGCATTGGATGGCTACACCTTC. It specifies CAMGQGALDGYTF. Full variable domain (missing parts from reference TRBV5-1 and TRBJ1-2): KAGVTQTPRYLIKTRGQQVTLSCSPISGHRSVSWYQQTPGQGLQFLFEYFSETQRNKGNFPGRFSGRQFSNSRSEMNVSTLELGDSALYLCAMGQGALDGYTFGSGTRLTVV.

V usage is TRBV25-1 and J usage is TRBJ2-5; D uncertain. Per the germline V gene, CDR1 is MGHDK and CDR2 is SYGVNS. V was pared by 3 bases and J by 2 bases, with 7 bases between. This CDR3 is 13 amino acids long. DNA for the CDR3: TGTGCCAGCAGTGACAGGCGACAAGAGACCCAGTACTTC. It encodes CASSDRRQETQYF.

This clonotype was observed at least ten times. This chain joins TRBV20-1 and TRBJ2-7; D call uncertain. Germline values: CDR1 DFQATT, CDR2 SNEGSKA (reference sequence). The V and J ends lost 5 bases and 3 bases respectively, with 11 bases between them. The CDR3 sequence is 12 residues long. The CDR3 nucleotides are TGCAGTGCTCCTGGCAGGCTCTACGAGCAGTACTTC. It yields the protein CSAPGRLYEQYF.

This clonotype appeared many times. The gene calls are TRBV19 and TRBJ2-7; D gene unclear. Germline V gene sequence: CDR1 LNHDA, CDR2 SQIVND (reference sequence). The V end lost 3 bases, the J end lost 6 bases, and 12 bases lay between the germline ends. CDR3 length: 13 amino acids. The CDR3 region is CASSMEPLSEQYF. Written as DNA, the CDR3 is TGTGCCAGTAGTATGGAGCCGCTTAGCGAGCAGTACTTC.

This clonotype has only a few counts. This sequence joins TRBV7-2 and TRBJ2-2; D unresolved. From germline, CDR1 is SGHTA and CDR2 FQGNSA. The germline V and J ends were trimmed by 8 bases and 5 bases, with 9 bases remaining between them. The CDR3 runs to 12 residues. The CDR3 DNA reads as TGTGCCAGCCGCGAGATTACCGGGGAGCTGTTTTTT. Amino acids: CASREITGELFF.

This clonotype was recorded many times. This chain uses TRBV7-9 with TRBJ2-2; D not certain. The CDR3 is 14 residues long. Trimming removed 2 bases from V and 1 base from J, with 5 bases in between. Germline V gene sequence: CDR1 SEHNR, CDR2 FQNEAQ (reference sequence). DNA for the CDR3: TGTGCCAGCAGCTTAACAGAGAACACCGGGGAGCTGTTTTTT. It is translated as CASSLTENTGELFF.

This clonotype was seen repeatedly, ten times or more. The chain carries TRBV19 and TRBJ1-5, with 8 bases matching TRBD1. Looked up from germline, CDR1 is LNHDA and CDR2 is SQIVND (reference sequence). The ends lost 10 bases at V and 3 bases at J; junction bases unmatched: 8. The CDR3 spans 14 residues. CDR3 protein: CATEDRENNQPQHF. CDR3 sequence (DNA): TGTGCCACCGAGGACAGGGAGAACAATCAGCCCCAGCATTTT.